The clone carrying this T cell receptor beta chain was counted a few times. Its target is not known. The library was prepared for alpha chains; this beta chain is a stray read, so its frequency means little. The CDR3 extends over 14 amino acids. Trimming left V 2 bases short and J 5 bases short, with 15 bases between. Per the germline V gene, CDR1 is SQVTM and CDR2 is ANQGSEA. These data come from a study of spatial heterogeneity in lung cancer. Study information: Raw sequencing reads included, on average, more than ten appearances of each unique TCR and UMI combination.

Described time point: sample taken at primary tumor resection. Whole RNA from tumor, nontumor lung or frozen PBMC was sequenced unsorted. Whole-study findings and limits: Intratumoral expanded alpha and beta TCR counts were found to track tumor mutation counts.

TCRdb reprocessed the 5' RACE reads with MiXCR, giving one entry per CDR3 protein. The sample lists about 13,000 distinct CDR3 sequences; roughly 5.5% were seen once. The sample was lung tumor tissue, taken at surgery. The TCR originated in a male donor with early-stage non-small cell lung cancer. The chain links TRBV29-1 to TRBJ1-2; tentative D call: TRBD1 (5 bases). The CDR3 bases are TGCAGCGTTGAATCCCAGGGAAAGGATTATGGCTACACCTTC. Translating gives CSVESQGKDYGYTF.